Below, 9 T cell receptor beta chains from the same sample are listed, as sequenced in a study of cytomegalovirus exposure and HLA in healthy donors. The PCR contained 60 Vbeta and 13 Jbeta primers. Assay used: immunoSEQ multiplex PCR; TCRdb lists only in-frame clones, some missing. The repertoire table contains about 200,000 clones. The specimen was PBMCs. These receptors originate from a boy younger than 18 in good health and CMV-seronegative.

The rearrangement joins TRBV5-1 to TRBJ1-1; D is unresolved. Trimming removed 5 bases from V and 1 base from J, with 9 bases in between. There are 13 residues in the CDR3. Looked up from germline, CDR1 is SGHRS and CDR2 is YFSETQ. CDR3 in amino acids: CASSPAGNTEAFF. As DNA, the CDR3 is TGCGCCAGCAGTCCTGCGGGGAACACTGAAGCTTTCTTT.

The chain recombines TRBV27 with TRBJ1-6; no firm D call. The CDR3 loop spans 16 amino acids. Germline V gene sequence: CDR1 MNHEY, CDR2 SMNVEV (reference sequence). The ends were cut back, 6 bases at V and 5 bases at J, with 17 bases in the middle. CDR3 DNA sequence: TGTGCCAGCAGCCCCGCGGAGGCCCGGAATAATTCACCCCTCCACTTT. Encoded protein: CASSPAEARNNSPLHF.

The chain has TRBV19 and TRBJ2-3; D possibly corresponds to TRBD1 (7 bases). The germline CDR1 and CDR2 sequences are LNHDA and SQIVND (reference sequence). The germline V and J ends were trimmed by 9 bases and 2 bases, with 12 bases remaining between them. CDR3 length: 13 residues. CDR3 sequence (DNA): TGTGCCAGCAGGGGGGAACCCACAGATACGCAGTATTTT. Protein sequence: CASRGEPTDTQYF.

V usage is TRBV9 and J usage is TRBJ1-2; D remains unclear. The germline V gene has CDR1 SGDLS and CDR2 YYNGEE. CDR3 length: 15 amino acids. Trimming removed 0 bases at V and 4 bases at J, with 13 bases between. The CDR3 loop reads CASSVGEETLYGYTF. The CDR3, as DNA: TGTGCCAGCAGCGTAGGAGAAGAGACTCTCTATGGCTACACCTTC.

The CDR3 DNA sequence: TGCAGCGTTGTCTCGGGGGGGCCGGACACCGGGGAGCTGTTTTTT. Protein sequence: CSVVSGGPDTGELFF. The genes are TRBV29-1 and TRBJ2-2; TRBD2 matches 8 bases. The CDR3 covers 15 residues. Germline trimming cut 4 bases from V and 3 bases from J; bases unmatched to any gene: 7. Germline V CDR1 and CDR2: SQVTM, ANQGSEA.

This rearrangement joins TRBV6-5 to TRBJ1-6, with D uncertain. CDR1 is MNHEY, CDR2 SVGAGI, per germline. The CDR3 covers 12 residues. The V gene lost 6 bases and the J gene lost 10 bases, with 10 bases spanning the gap. CDR3 nucleotide sequence: TGTGCCAGCAGACAGCTTCTCTCACCCCTCCACTTT. Translation gives CASRQLLSPLHF.

The chain uses TRBV7-2 and TRBJ2-2, with TRBD2 matching 11 bases. Germline assignment: CDR1 SGHTA and CDR2 FQGNSA. After removal of 5 bases from V and 2 bases from J, the junction contained 7 bases not matched to a gene. The CDR3 has 17 amino acids. The CDR3 loop is CASSQQGLAANTGELFF. CDR3 in DNA: TGTGCCAGCAGCCAACAGGGACTAGCGGCAAACACCGGGGAGCTGTTTTTT.

The chain links TRBV19 to TRBJ1-2; D is possibly TRBD1 (5 bases). Trimming removed 3 bases at V and 6 bases at J, with 14 bases between. The V gene's germline CDR1 is LNHDA and CDR2 SQIVND (reference sequence). This CDR3 comprises 14 residues. The CDR3 protein is CASSIGGGGHGYTF. CDR3 in DNA: TGTGCCAGTAGTATCGGGGGAGGAGGGCATGGCTACACCTTC.

The chain recombines TRBV6-1 with TRBJ1-5; possibly TRBD1 for D (6 bases). There are 16 residues in the CDR3. Per germline, CDR1 MNHNS and CDR2 SASEGT. Trimming took 2 bases from V and 6 from J, leaving 17 bases between them. As DNA, the CDR3 is TGTGCCAGCAGTGAAAGGTCGGGGGGCTTGGGTCAGCCCCAGCATTTT. It yields the protein CASSERSGGLGQPQHF.